This is a list of T cell receptor beta chains from one sample in a study of CD8 T cells in Susac syndrome. TCRdb ran MiXCR on the immunoSEQ multiplex PCR reads and lists one entry per CDR3 protein. This table holds 15,000 to 20,000 distinct CDR3 sequences, approximately 95% found once. Source material: CD8+ T cells from PBMCs. Receptor source: a human donor in good health. Both conserved end residues are part of each CDR3. A D gene is named only where the DNA matches it firmly. Some rows mark clone size as missing; the rest say once, few, many or name a class of expanded clone.

>TRBV7-9|NA|TRBJ2-1|TRBD2
TGTGCCAGCAGCCCCGGACTAGGCGGTGAGCAGTTCTTC
CASSPGLGGEQFF
>TRBV4-1|NA|TRBJ1-1|NA
TGCGCCAGCAGCCAAGGGGGGTCTGAAGCTTTCTTT
CASSQGGSEAFF
>TRBV5-1|NA|TRBJ2-3|TRBD2
TGCGCCAGCAGCTTGGCTATAGGACTAGCGGGAGTTGTAGATACGCAGTATTTT
CASSLAIGLAGVVDTQYF
>TRBV28|NA|TRBJ2-3|TRBD2
TGTGCCAGCAGCTCCTCGGGGACTACCACAGATACGCAGTATTTT
CASSSSGTTTDTQYF
>TRBV6-4|NA|TRBJ2-1|NA
TGTGCCAGCAGTGACTCAGGGGGGAATCATGAGCAGTTCTTC
CASSDSGGNHEQFF
>TRBV28|NA|TRBJ2-7|NA
TGTGCCAGCAGCCTTACCCTGCGGCGCACCTACGAGCAGTACTTC
CASSLTLRRTYEQYF
>TRBV19|NA|TRBJ2-1|NA
TGTGCCAGTAGTTCCGTAGCGGCTGCCTCCTACAATGAGCAGTTCTTC
CASSSVAAASYNEQFF
>TRBV11-2|NA|TRBJ2-7|NA
TGTGCCAGCAGCCCGGGGGCCACCGGGTACGAGCAGTACTTC
CASSPGATGYEQYF
>TRBV19|once|TRBJ2-3|TRBD2
TGTGCCAGTAGTATGGGGACTATCAGCACAGATACGCAGTATTTT
CASSMGTISTDTQYF
>TRBV18|NA|TRBJ1-5|NA
TGTGCCAGCTCACCAAACGGACAGTCTAATCAGCCCCAGCATTTT
CASSPNGQSNQPQHF
>TRBV28|NA|TRBJ2-3|NA
TGTGCCAGCAGTGCTGATCAGGACTTGCCGGGGGATACGCAGTATTTT
CASSADQDLPGDTQYF
>TRBV19|NA|TRBJ1-1|NA
TGTGCCAGTAGTATGTTGGGGTGGACAACTGAAGCTTTCTTT
CASSMLGWTTEAFF
>TRBV7-3|NA|TRBJ2-1|NA
TGTGCCAGCAGCTCCGCGAGGGGCTCCTACAATGAGCAGTTCTTC
CASSSARGSYNEQFF
>TRBV7-9|NA|TRBJ2-1|NA
TGTGCCAGCAGGGGAGAGAGCTCCTACAATGAGCAGTTCTTC
CASRGESSYNEQFF
>TRBV19|NA|TRBJ2-2|NA
TGTGCCAGTAGTATAGATCTCTACAGTCCTCCCCTGGGGACCGGGGAGCTGTTTTTT
CASSIDLYSPPLGTGELFF
>TRBV24-1|NA|TRBJ2-4|NA
TGTGCCACCAGCGCCCCGGGGATAGACATTCAGTACTTC
CATSAPGIDIQYF
>TRBV6-1|NA|TRBJ2-1|NA
TGTGCCGGCGCCCGGACAAGAACCCGGAGTCCCAATGAGCAGTTCTTC
CAGARTRTRSPNEQFF
>TRBV4-3|NA|TRBJ2-1|NA
TGCGCCAGCAGCCAAGACCGGGGCGCATCACCCTACAATGAGCAGTTCTTC
CASSQDRGASPYNEQFF
>TRBV7-9|NA|TRBJ2-1|NA
TGTGCCAGCAGCTTAGAAATGGGCGGAGGCTCCTACAATGAGCAGTTCTTC
CASSLEMGGGSYNEQFF
>TRBV9|NA|TRBJ2-3|NA
TGTGCCAGCAGCGTCAGGGGGGTCAGAGATACGCAGTATTTT
CASSVRGVRDTQYF
>TRBV5-1|NA|TRBJ2-7|TRBD2
TGCGCCAGCAGCTTGACCTTTTCCACTAGCGGGAACTTATACGAGCAGTACTTC
CASSLTFSTSGNLYEQYF
>TRBV4-1|NA|TRBJ2-3|NA
TGCGCCAGCAGCCCCAAGATGGAAGATACGCAGTATTTT
CASSPKMEDTQYF
>TRBV2|NA|TRBJ2-5|NA
TGTGCCAGCAGGGAACAGCTACGGGAGCCCGAGACCCAGTACTTC
CASREQLREPETQYF
>TRBV28|once|TRBJ2-7|TRBD1
TGTGCCAGCAGTTTATACAGGGGGAGTTCCGAGCAGTACTTC
CASSLYRGSSEQYF
>TRBV28|NA|TRBJ2-7|NA
TGTGCCAGCAGTTTGGGGAGGTCCCCACCCTACGAGCAGTACTTC
CASSLGRSPPYEQYF
>TRBV11-1|NA|TRBJ2-4|NA
TGTGCCAGCAGCCTCGGGACAGCCAAAAACATTCAGTACTTC
CASSLGTAKNIQYF
>TRBV6-5|NA|TRBJ2-5|NA
TGTGCCAGCAGTAGAGGCCAGGTGGAGACCCAGTACTTC
CASSRGQVETQYF
>TRBV7-9|few|TRBJ2-7|NA
TGTGCCAGCAGCACTGAGCTACATTACTACGAGCAGTACTTC
CASSTELHYYEQYF
>TRBV13|NA|TRBJ2-3|TRBD2
TGTGCCATCCCCGGGACTAGCTTTGAGGTCACAGATACGCAGTATTTT
CAIPGTSFEVTDTQYF
>TRBV20-1|NA|TRBJ2-7|TRBD2
TGCAGTGCTAGAGAGGATAGCGGGAACTCCTACGAGCAGTACTTC
CSAREDSGNSYEQYF
>TRBV15|NA|TRBJ2-6|NA
TGTGCCACCAGGAGCCCTCACTTGTCGACCTCTGGGGCCAACGTCCTGACTTTC
CATRSPHLSTSGANVLTF
>TRBV3-1|once|TRBJ2-1|NA
TGTGCCAGCAGCCCCCCTTGGGGGGAGTCCTACAATGAGCAGTTCTTC
CASSPPWGESYNEQFF